The clone carrying this T cell receptor beta chain was counted at least ten times. What it binds is unknown. The library protocol tagged individual cDNA molecules with unique molecular identifiers. TCRdb re-derived calls from the 5' RACE reads in MiXCR, one entry per CDR3 protein. This table holds under 35,000 distinct CDR3 sequences, less than 10% found once. This sample was taken from a study of early T cells in non-severe SARS-CoV-2 infection. Study-wide results and caveats: Private and CD4 specificities were missed by VDJdb matching, skewed to anti-spike CD8.

Sequencing was done on a sample of whole blood. The sequence was collected from an adult who was a healthcare worker with PCR-confirmed SARS-CoV-2 infection or an uninfected control (not recorded which).

The CDR3 loop is CASSHGGMGIDEQYF. CDR3 coding DNA: TGTGCCAGCAGCCATGGGGGTATGGGGATCGACGAGCAGTACTTC. V usage is TRBV14 and J usage is TRBJ2-7; the D call may be TRBD1 or TRBD2 (5 bases each). The CDR3 is 15 amino acids. Trimming took 3 bases from V and 5 from J, leaving 17 bases between them. Germline V lookup: CDR1 SGHDN, CDR2 FVKESK.